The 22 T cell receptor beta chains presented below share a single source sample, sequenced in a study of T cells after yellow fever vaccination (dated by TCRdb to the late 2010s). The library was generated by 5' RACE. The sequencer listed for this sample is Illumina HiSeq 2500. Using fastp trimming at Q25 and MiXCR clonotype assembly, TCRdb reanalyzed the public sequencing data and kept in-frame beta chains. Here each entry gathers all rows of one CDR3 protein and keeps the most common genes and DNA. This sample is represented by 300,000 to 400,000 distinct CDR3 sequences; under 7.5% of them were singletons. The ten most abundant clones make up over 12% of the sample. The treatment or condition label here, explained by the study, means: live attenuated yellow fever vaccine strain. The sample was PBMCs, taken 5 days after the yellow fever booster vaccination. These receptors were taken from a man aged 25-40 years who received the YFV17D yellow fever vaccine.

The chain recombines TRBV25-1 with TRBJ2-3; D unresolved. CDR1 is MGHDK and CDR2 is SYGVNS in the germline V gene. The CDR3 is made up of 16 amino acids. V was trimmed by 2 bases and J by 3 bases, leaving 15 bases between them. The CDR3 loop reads CASSEVSPKRTDTQYF. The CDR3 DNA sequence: TGTGCCAGCAGTGAAGTATCCCCAAAGAGAACAGATACGCAGTATTTT. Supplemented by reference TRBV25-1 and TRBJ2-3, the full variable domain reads EADIYQTPRYLVIGTGKKITLECSQTMGHDKMYWYQQDPGMELHLIHYSYGVNSTEKGDLSSESTVSRIRTEHFPLTLESARPSHTSQYLCASSEVSPKRTDTQYFGPGTRLTVL.

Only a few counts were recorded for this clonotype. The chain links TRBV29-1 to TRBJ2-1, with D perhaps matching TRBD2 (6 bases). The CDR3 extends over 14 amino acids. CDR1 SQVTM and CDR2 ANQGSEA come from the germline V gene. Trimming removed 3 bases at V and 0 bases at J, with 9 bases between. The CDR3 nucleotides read TGCAGCGTTGACGCGGGGAGCTCCTACAATGAGCAGTTCTTC. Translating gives CSVDAGSSYNEQFF.

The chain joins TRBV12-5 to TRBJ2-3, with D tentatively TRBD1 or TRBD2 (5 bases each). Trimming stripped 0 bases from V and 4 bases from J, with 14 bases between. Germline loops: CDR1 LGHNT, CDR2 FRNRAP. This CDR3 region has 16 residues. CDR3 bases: TGTGCTAGTGGTTTGGTAGGGGACCCTAACCCAGATACGCAGTATTTT. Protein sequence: CASGLVGDPNPDTQYF.

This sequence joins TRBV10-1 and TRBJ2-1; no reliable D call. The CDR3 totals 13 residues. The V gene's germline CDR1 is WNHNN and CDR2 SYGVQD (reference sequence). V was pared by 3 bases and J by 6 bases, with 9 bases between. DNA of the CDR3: TGCGCCAGCAGTGATGGGCAGATCAATGAGCAGTTCTTC. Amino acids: CASSDGQINEQFF.

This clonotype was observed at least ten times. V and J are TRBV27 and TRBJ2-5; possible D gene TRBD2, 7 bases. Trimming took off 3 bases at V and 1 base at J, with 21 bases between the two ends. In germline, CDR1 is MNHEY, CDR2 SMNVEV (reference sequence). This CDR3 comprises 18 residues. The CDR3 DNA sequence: TGTGCCAGCAGTTTCGCCCTTTCTAGCGGAGGGGGCCAAGAGACCCAGTACTTC. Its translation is CASSFALSSGGGQETQYF.

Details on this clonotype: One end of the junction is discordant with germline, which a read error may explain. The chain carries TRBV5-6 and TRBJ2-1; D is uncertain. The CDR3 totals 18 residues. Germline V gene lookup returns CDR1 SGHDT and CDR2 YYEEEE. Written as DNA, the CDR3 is TGTGCCATCAGCTCCGGGCACCCCTACCCGAGCTCCTACAATGAGCAGTTCTTC. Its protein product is CAISSGHPYPSSYNEQFF.

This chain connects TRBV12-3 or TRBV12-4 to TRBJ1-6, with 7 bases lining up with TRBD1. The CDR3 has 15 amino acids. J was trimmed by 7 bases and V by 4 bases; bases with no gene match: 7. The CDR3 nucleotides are TGTGCCAGCAGTTCGACAGGGAAGGGGAATTCACCCCTCCACTTT. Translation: CASSSTGKGNSPLHF.

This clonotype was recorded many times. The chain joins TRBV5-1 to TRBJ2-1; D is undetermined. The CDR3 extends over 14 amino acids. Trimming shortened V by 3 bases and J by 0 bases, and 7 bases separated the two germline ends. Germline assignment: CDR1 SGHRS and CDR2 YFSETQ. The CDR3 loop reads CASSSQSSYNEQFF. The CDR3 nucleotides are TGCGCCAGCAGCTCCCAGAGCTCCTACAATGAGCAGTTCTTC.

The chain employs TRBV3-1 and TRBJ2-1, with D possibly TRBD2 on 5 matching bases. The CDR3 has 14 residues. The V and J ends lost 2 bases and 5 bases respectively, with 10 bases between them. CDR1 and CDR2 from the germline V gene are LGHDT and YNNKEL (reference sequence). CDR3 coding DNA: TGTGCCAGCAGCCAAATCGCCGGGGACAATGAGCAGTTCTTC. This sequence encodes CASSQIAGDNEQFF.

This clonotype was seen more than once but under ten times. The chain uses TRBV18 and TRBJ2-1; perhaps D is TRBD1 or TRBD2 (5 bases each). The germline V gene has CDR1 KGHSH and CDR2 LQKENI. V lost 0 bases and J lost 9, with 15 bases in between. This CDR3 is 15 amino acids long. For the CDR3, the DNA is TGTGCCAGCTCACCACCGAGGGGAAGCTTTACTGAGCAGTTCTTC. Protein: CASSPPRGSFTEQFF. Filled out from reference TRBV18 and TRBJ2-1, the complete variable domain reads NAGVMQNPRHLVRRRGQEARLRCSPMKGHSHVYWYRQLPEEGLKFMVYLQKENIIDESGMPKERFSAEFPKEGPSILRIQQVVRGDSAAYFCASSPPRGSFTEQFFGPGTRLTVL.

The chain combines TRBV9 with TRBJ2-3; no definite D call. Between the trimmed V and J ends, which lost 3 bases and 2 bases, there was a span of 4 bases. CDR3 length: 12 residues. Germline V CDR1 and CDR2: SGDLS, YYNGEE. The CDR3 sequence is CASSGPTDTQYF. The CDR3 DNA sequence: TGTGCCAGCAGCGGCCCCACAGATACGCAGTATTTT.

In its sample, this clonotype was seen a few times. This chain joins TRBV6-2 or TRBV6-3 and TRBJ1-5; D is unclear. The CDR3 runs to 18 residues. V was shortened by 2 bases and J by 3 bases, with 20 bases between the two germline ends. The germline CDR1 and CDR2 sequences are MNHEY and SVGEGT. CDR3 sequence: CASSYRTGTFSPNQPQHF. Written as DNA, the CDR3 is TGTGCCAGCAGTTACCGGACTGGAACTTTTTCACCCAATCAGCCCCAGCATTTT.

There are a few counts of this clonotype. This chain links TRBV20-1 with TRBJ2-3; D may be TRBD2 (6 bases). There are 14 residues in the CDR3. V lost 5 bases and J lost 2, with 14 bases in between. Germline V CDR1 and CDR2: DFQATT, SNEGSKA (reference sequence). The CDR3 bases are TGCAGTGCTCAGACGACGGGAGTCACAGATACGCAGTATTTT. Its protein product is CSAQTTGVTDTQYF.

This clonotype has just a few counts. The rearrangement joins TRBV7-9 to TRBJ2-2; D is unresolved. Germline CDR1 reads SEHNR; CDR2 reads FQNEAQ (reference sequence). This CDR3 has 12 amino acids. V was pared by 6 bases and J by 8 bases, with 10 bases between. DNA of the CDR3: TGTGCCAGCAGGCCCGATTTGGGGGAGCTGTTTTTT. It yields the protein CASRPDLGELFF.

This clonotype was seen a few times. The CDR3 spells CASSFQGRYEQFF. The CDR3 region has the DNA TGTGCCAGCAGTTTTCAGGGGAGGTATGAGCAGTTCTTC. The rearrangement uses TRBV12-3 or TRBV12-4 and TRBJ2-1; D may be TRBD1 or TRBD2 (6 bases each). V was trimmed by 3 bases and J by 8 bases, leaving 11 bases between them. CDR3 length: 13 residues.

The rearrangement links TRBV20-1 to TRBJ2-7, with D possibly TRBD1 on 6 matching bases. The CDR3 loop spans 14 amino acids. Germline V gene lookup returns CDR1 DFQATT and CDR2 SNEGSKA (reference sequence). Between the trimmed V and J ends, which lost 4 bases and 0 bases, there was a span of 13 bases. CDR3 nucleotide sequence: TGCAGTGCTACGGACAGAATAAACTCCTACGAGCAGTACTTC. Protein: CSATDRINSYEQYF.

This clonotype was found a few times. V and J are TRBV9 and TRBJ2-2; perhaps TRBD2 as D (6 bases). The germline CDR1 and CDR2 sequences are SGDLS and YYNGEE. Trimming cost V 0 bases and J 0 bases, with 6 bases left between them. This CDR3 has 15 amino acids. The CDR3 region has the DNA TGTGCCAGCAGCGTAGCGGGAGCGAACACCGGGGAGCTGTTTTTT. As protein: CASSVAGANTGELFF.

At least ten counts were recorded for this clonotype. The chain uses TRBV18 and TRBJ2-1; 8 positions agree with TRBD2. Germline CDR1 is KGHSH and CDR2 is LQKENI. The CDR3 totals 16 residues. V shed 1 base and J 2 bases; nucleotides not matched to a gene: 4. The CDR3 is CASSPRREAPYNEQFF. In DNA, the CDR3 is TGTGCCAGCTCACCACGGCGGGAGGCCCCCTACAATGAGCAGTTCTTC.

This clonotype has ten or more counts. Here the CDR3 reads CASSEHPGYEQYF. Here the CDR3 DNA reads TGTGCCAGCAGCGAGCATCCGGGCTACGAGCAGTACTTC. The chain recombines TRBV9 with TRBJ2-7; D remains ambiguous. V dropped 3 bases and J dropped 3 bases, with 10 bases sitting between them. The CDR3 is 13 residues long. The germline V gene encodes CDR1 SGDLS and CDR2 YYNGEE.

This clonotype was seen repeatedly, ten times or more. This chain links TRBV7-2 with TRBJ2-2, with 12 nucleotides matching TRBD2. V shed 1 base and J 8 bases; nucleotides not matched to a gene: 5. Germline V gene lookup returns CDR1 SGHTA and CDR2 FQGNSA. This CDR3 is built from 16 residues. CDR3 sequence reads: CASSLEYTSGRGELFF. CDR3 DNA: TGTGCCAGCAGCTTAGAATACACTAGCGGGAGGGGGGAGCTGTTTTTT. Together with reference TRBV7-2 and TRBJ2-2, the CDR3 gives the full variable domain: GAGVSQSPSNKVTEKGKDVELRCDPISGHTALYWYRQSLGQGLEFLIYFQGNSAPDKSGLPSDRFSAERTGGSVSTLTIQRTQQEDSAVYLCASSLEYTSGRGELFFGEGSRLTVL.

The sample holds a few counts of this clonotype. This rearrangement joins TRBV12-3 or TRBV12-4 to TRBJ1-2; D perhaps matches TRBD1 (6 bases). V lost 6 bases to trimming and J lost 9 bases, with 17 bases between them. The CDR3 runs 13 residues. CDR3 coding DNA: TGTGCCAGCAGCCCAGGGGATTACGAACGCTACACCTTC. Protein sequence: CASSPGDYERYTF.

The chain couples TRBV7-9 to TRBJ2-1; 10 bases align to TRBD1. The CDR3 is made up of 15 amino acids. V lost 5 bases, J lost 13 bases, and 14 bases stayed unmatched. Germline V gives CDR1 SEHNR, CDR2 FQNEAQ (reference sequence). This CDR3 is CASSPGTGALIGQFF. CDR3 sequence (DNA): TGTGCCAGCAGCCCCGGGACAGGGGCCCTCATTGGACAGTTCTTC.